This TCR beta chain was recorded in a study of spatial heterogeneity in lung cancer. Overall study context: Detection consistently captured more beta-chain sequences than alpha-chain sequences.

Study-level points and caveats: It was found that expanded intratumoral alpha and beta TCR counts tracked tumor mutation counts.

The J segment lost 9 bases and the V segment lost 4 bases, leaving 7 bases of the junction unmatched. Germline assignment: CDR1 LGHDT and CDR2 YNNKEL (reference sequence). The CDR3 has 14 amino acids. This clonotype was seen at least ten times. Its antigen is not known. TCRdb reprocessed the 5' RACE reads with MiXCR, giving one entry per CDR3 protein. The data contain about 13,000 distinct CDR3 sequences, about 5% of them singletons. The sample's time point: sample taken at primary tumor resection. Whole RNA came from tumor, nontumor lung or frozen PBMC and was sequenced without being sorted. The chain recombines TRBV3-1 with TRBJ2-1, with 9 bases that match TRBD2. The sequence derives from a female donor with early-stage non-small cell lung cancer. Sequencing was performed on lung tumor tissue, taken at surgery. The CDR3 DNA follows: TGTGCCAGCAGCCGCGGGGGGGGCTTGGGTGAGCAGTTCTTC. Protein: CASSRGGGLGEQFF.